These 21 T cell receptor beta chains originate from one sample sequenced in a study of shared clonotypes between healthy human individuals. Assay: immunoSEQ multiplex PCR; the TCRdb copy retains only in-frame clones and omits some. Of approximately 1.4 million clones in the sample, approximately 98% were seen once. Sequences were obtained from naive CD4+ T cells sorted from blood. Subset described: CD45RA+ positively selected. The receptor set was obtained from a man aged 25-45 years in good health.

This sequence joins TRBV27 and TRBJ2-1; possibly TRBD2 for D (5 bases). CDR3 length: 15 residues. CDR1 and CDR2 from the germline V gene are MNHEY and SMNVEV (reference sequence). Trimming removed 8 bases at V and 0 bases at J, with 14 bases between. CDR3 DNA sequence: TGTGCCAGCTTTTGGCTAGCCCGCTCCTACAATGAGCAGTTCTTC. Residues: CASFWLARSYNEQFF.

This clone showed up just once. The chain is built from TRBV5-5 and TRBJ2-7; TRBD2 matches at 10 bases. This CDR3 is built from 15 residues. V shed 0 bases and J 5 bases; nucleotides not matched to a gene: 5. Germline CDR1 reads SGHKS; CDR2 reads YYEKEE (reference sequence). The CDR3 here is CASSLGASGRNEQYF. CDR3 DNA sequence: TGTGCCAGCAGCTTGGGCGCTAGCGGGAGAAACGAGCAGTACTTC. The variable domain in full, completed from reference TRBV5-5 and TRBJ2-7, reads DAGVTQSPTHLIKTRGQQVTLRCSPISGHKSVSWYQQVLGQGPQFIFQYYEKEERGRGNFPDRFSARQFPNYSSELNVNALLLGDSALYLCASSLGASGRNEQYFGPGTRLTVT.

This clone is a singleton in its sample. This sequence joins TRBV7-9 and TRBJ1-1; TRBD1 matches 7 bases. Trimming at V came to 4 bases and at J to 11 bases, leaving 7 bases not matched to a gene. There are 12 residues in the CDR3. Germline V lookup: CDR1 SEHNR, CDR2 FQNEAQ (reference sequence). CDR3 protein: CASSWDSAFAFF. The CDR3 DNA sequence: TGTGCCAGCAGCTGGGACAGCGCTTTTGCTTTCTTT.

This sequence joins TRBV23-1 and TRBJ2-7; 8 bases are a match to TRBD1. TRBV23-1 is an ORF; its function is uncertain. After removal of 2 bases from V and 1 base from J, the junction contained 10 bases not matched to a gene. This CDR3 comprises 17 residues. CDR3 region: CASSQPGTGGLSYEQYF. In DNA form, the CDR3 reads TGCGCCAGCAGTCAACCCGGGACAGGTGGCCTATCCTACGAGCAGTACTTC.

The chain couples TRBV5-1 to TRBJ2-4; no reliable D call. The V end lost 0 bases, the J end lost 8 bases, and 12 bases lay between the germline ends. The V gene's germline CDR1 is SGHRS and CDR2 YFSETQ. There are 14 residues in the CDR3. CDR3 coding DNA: TGCGCCAGCAGCTTGGGGGGTCCCCCAGACATTCAGTACTTC. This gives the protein CASSLGGPPDIQYF.

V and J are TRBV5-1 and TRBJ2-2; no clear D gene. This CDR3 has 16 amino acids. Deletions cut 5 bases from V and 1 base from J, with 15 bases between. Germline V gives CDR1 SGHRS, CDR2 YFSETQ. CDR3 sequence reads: CASSRDEAVNTGELFF. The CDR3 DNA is TGCGCCAGCAGTAGGGATGAGGCAGTGAACACCGGGGAGCTGTTTTTT.

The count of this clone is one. The CDR3 here is CASSPQMRDRINEQFF. CDR3 sequence (DNA): TGTGCCAGCAGCCCTCAAATGAGGGACAGGATCAATGAGCAGTTCTTC. The chain recombines TRBV21-1 with TRBJ2-1; the table's D call, TRBD1, has no DNA check behind it. TRBV21-1 is an annotated pseudogene. This CDR3 has 16 amino acids.

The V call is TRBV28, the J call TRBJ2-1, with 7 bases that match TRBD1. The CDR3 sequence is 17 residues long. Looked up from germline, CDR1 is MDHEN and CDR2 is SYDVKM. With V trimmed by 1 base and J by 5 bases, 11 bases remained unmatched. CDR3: CASSLYQRDRIDNEQFF. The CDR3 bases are TGTGCCAGCAGTTTATACCAACGGGACAGAATAGACAATGAGCAGTTCTTC. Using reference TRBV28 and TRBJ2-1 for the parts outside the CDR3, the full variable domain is DVKVTQSSRYLVKRTGEKVFLECVQDMDHENMFWYRQDPGLGLRLIYFSYDVKMKEKGDIPEGYSVSREKKERFSLILESASTNQTSMYLCASSLYQRDRIDNEQFFGPGTRLTVL.

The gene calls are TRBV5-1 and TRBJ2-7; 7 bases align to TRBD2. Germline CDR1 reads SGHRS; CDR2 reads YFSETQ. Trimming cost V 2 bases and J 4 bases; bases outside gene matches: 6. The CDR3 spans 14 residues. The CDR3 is CASSLGLGMYEQYF. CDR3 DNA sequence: TGCGCCAGCAGCTTAGGACTAGGGATGTACGAGCAGTACTTC.

The CDR3 DNA sequence: TGTGCCAGCAGCATCTCCTGGGGACGACCTGAGCAGTTCTTC. Protein product: CASSISWGRPEQFF. V and J are TRBV9 and TRBJ2-1, with D perhaps matching TRBD1 or TRBD2 (5 bases each). This CDR3 has 14 residues. V dropped 4 bases and J dropped 9 bases, with 17 bases sitting between them. Germline CDR1 reads SGDLS; CDR2 reads YYNGEE.

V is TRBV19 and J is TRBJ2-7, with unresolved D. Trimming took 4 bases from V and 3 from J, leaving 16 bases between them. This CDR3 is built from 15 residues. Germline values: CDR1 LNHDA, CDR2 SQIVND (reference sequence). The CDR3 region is CASSTRPASFYEQYF. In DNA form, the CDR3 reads TGTGCCAGTAGTACTCGCCCCGCTAGTTTCTACGAGCAGTACTTC. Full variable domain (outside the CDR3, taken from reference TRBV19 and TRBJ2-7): DGGITQSPKYLFRKEGQNVTLSCEQNLNHDAMYWYRQDPGQGLRLIYYSQIVNDFQKGDIAEGYSVSREKKESFPLTVTSAQKNPTAFYLCASSTRPASFYEQYFGPGTRLTVT.

The DNA of the CDR3 is TGCGCCAGCAGCTTGGCCCCGAGCACGGGGGAGGCCCAGTACTTC. As protein: CASSLAPSTGEAQYF. The chain joins TRBV5-1 to TRBJ2-5; weak D call: TRBD2 (6 bases). The ends were cut back, 0 bases at V and 9 bases at J, with 18 bases in the middle. The germline gives CDR1 SGHRS, CDR2 YFSETQ. The CDR3 has 15 residues. Full variable domain (rest looked up from reference TRBV5-1 and TRBJ2-5): KAGVTQTPRYLIKTRGQQVTLSCSPISGHRSVSWYQQTPGQGLQFLFEYFSETQRNKGNFPGRFSGRQFSNSRSEMNVSTLELGDSALYLCASSLAPSTGEAQYFGPGTRLLVL.

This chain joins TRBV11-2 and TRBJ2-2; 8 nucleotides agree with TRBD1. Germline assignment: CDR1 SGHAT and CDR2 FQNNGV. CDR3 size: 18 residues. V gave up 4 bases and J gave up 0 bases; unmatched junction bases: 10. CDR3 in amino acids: CASSSLRDRKPNTGELFF. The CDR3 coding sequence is TGTGCCAGCAGCTCACTCCGGGACAGGAAACCGAACACCGGGGAGCTGTTTTTT.

The CDR3, as DNA: TGTGCCAGCAGCCGTCGGGACTACTCCTACGAGCAGTACTTC. Its protein is CASSRRDYSYEQYF. The gene calls are TRBV11-2 and TRBJ2-7; 7 nucleotides align to TRBD2. Losses at the gene ends were 5 bases for V and 0 bases for J; bases not matched to a gene: 4. Germline V gene sequence: CDR1 SGHAT, CDR2 FQNNGV. The CDR3 consists of 14 residues.

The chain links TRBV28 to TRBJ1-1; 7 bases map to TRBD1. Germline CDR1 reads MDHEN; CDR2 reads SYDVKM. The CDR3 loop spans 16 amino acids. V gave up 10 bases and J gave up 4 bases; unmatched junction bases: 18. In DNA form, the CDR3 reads TGTGCCACTAGGGGAGGGGGCTCTCGCGAAGGCACTGAAGCTTTCTTT. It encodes CATRGGGSREGTEAFF.

CDR3 nucleotide sequence: TGTGCCAGCATGGTCCTAGGTTCAGTCGGCGAGCAGTACTTC. This encodes CASMVLGSVGEQYF. The chain joins TRBV7-9 to TRBJ2-7; D unclear. Germline V gene lookup returns CDR1 SEHNR and CDR2 FQNEAQ (reference sequence). The CDR3 is made up of 14 amino acids. Trimming stripped 7 bases from V and 6 bases from J, with 19 bases between.

The chain's CDR3 is CASRRTGFNGNTIYF. CDR3 DNA: TGTGCCAGCCGAAGGACAGGGTTTAACGGAAACACCATATATTTT. The gene calls are TRBV6-1 and TRBJ1-3, with 8 bases matching TRBD1. The V gene end was trimmed by 8 bases and the J gene end by 4 bases; junction bases not matched to a gene: 10. CDR3 size: 15 residues. From germline, CDR1 is MNHNS and CDR2 SASEGT.

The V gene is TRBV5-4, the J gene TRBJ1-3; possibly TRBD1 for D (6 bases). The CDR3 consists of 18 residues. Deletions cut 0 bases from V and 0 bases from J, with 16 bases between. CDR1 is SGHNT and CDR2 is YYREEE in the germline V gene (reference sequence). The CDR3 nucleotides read TGTGCCAGCAGCTTGGCTAACCAGGACAGAGTCTCTGGAAACACCATATATTTT. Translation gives CASSLANQDRVSGNTIYF.

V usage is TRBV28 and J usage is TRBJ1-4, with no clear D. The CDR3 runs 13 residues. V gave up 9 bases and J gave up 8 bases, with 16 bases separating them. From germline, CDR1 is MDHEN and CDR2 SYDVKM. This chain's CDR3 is CASSPNKREKLFF. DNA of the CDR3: TGTGCCAGTTCGCCGAATAAGCGGGAAAAACTGTTTTTT.

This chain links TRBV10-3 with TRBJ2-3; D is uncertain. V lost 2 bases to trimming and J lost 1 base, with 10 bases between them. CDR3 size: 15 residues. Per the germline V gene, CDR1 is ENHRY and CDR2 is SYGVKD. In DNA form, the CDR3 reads TGTGCCATCAGTGAGGAGCCTGGGCGCACAGATACGCAGTATTTT. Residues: CAISEEPGRTDTQYF.

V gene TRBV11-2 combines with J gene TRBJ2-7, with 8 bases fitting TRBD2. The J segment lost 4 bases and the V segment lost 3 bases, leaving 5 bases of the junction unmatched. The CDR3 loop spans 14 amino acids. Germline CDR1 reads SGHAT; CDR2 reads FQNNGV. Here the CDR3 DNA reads TGTGCCAGCAGCTTCGAAGCGGGGGTGTACGAGCAGTACTTC. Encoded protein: CASSFEAGVYEQYF.